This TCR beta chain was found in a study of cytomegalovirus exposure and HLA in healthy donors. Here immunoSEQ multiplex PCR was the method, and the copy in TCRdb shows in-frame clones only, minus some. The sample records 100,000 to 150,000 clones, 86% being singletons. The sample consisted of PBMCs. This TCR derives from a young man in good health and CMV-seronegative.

This chain's CDR3 is CASSTGGTNEKLFF. DNA for the CDR3: TGTGCCAGTAGTACAGGGGGCACTAATGAAAAACTGTTTTTT. The chain uses TRBV19 and TRBJ1-4; TRBD1 matches 8 bases. V trimming: 4 bases; J trimming: 2 bases; junction bases outside the gene matches: 0. CDR3 length: 14 residues. Germline V gene lookup returns CDR1 LNHDA and CDR2 SQIVND (reference sequence).